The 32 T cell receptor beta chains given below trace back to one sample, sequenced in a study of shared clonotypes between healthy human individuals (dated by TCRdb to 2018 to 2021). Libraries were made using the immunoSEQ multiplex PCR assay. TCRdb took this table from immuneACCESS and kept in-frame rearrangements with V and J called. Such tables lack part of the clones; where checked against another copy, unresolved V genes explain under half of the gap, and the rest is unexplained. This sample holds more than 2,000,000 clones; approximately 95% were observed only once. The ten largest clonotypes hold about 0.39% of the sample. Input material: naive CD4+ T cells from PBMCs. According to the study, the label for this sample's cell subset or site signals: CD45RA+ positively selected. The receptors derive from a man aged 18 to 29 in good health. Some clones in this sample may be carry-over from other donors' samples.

The CDR3 DNA follows: TGTGCCAGCAGTTATTCGGGGGCGATACCCACAGATACGCAGTATTTT. It yields the protein CASSYSGAIPTDTQYF. The chain uses TRBV6-5 and TRBJ2-3; D might be TRBD1 or TRBD2, each matching 6 bases. The CDR3 loop spans 16 amino acids. V shed 3 bases and J shed 2 bases, with 15 bases lying between them. Germline V lookup: CDR1 MNHEY, CDR2 SVGAGI.

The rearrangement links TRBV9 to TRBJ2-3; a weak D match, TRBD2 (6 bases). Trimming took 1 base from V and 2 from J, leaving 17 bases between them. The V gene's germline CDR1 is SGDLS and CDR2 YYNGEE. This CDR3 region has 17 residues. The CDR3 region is CASSVLGGRQFTDTQYF. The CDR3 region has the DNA TGTGCCAGCAGCGTATTAGGTGGGAGGCAGTTCACAGATACGCAGTATTTT.

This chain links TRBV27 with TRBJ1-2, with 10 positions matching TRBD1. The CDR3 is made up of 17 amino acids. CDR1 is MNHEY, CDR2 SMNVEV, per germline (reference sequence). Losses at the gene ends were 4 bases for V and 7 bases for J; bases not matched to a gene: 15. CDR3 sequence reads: CASSSNRDRGRIGGYTF. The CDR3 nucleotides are TGTGCCAGCAGTTCAAACCGGGACAGGGGCCGAATAGGTGGCTACACCTTC.

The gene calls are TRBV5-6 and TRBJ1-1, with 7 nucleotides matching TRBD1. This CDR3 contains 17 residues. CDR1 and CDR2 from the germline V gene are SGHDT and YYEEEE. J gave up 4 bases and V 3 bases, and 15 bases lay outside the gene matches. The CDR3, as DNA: TGTGCCAGCAGCTACAGATTGACAGGGCAGGGGGGCACTGAAGCTTTCTTT. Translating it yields CASSYRLTGQGGTEAFF.

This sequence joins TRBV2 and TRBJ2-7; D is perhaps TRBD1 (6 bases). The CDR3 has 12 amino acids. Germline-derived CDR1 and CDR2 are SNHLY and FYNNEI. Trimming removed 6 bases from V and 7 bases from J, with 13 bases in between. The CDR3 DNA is TGTGCCAGCAGAAGGGGACATGAAGAGCAGTACTTC. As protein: CASRRGHEEQYF.

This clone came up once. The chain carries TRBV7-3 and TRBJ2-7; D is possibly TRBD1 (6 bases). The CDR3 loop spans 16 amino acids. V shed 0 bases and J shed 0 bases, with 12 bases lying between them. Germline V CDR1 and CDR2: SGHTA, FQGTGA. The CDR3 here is CASSLTSGQASYEQYF. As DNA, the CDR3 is TGTGCCAGCAGCTTAACGTCGGGACAAGCCTCCTACGAGCAGTACTTC.

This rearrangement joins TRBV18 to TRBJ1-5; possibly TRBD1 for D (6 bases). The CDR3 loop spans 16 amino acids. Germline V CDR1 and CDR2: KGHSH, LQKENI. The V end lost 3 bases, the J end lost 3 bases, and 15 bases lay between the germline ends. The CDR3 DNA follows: TGTGCCAGCTCACCGGAGGCCCCAGGGGTCAATCAGCCCCAGCATTTT. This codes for CASSPEAPGVNQPQHF.

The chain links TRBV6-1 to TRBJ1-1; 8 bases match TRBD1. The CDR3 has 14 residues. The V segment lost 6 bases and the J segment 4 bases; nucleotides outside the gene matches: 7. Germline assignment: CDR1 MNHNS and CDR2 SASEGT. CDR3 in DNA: TGTGCCAGCAGAAGCTACAGGGGGGGCACTGAAGCTTTCTTT. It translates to CASRSYRGGTEAFF.

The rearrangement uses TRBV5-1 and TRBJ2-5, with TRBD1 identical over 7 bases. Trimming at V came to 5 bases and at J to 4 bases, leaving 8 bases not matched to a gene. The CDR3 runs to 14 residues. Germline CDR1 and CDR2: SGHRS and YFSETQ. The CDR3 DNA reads TGCGCCAGCAGTACAACAGGGGTCCCAGAGACCCAGTACTTC. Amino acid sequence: CASSTTGVPETQYF.

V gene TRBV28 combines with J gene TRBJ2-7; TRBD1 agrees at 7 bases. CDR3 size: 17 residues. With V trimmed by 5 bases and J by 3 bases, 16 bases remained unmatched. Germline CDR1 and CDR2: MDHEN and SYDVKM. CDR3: CASSASPGTAKSYEQYF. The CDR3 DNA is TGTGCCAGCAGTGCATCGCCAGGGACAGCCAAAAGCTACGAGCAGTACTTC.

CDR3 DNA: TGCGCCAGCAGCCAAGATGCCCTAGCGGCTAACCAAGAGACCCAGTACTTC. Protein: CASSQDALAANQETQYF. J is TRBJ2-5 and V is TRBV4-1; 7 bases map to TRBD2. From germline, CDR1 is MGHRA and CDR2 YSYEKL. V shed 0 bases and J 0 bases; nucleotides not matched to a gene: 7. The CDR3 runs 17 residues.

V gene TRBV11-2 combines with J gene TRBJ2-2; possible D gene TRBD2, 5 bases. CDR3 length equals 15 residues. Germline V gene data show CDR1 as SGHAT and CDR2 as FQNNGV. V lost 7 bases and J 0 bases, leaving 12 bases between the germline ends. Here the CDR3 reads CASTRTGTNTGELFF. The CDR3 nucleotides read TGTGCCAGCACCCGAACGGGGACGAACACCGGGGAGCTGTTTTTT.

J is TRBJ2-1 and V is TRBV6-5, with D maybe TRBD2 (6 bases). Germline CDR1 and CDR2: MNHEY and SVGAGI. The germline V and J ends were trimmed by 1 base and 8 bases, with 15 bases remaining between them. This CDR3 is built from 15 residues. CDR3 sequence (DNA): TGTGCCAGCAGTTACTTTCCGGGAGAGGGAGATGAGCAGTTCTTC. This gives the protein CASSYFPGEGDEQFF.

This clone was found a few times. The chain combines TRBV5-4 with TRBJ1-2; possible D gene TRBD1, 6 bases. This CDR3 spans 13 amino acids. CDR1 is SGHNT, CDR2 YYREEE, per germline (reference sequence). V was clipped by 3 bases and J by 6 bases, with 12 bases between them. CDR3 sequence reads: CASSSQGRNGYTF. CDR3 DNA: TGTGCCAGCAGCTCCCAGGGGAGAAATGGCTACACCTTC.

CDR3 loop: CASSLRQGTYYGYTF. The CDR3 DNA reads as TGTGCCAGCAGTTTAAGACAGGGGACATACTATGGCTACACCTTC. The genes are TRBV28 and TRBJ1-2, with TRBD1 identical over 8 bases. Germline CDR1 reads MDHEN; CDR2 reads SYDVKM. CDR3 length: 15 amino acids. V gave up 2 bases and J gave up 3 bases; unmatched junction bases: 5.

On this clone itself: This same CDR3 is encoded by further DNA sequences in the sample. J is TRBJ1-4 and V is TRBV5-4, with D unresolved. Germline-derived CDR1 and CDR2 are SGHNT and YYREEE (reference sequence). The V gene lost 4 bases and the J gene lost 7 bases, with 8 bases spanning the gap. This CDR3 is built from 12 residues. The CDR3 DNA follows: TGTGCCAGCAGCCGACTGGGTGAAAAACTGTTTTTT. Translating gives CASSRLGEKLFF. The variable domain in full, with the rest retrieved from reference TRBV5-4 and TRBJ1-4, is ETGVTQSPTHLIKTRGQQVTLRCSSQSGHNTVSWYQQALGQGPQFIFQYYREEENGRGNFPPRFSGLQFPNYSSELNVNALELDDSALYLCASSRLGEKLFFGSGTQLSVL.

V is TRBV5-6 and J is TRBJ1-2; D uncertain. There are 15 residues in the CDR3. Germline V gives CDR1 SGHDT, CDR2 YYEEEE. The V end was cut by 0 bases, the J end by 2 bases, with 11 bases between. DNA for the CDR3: TGTGCCAGCAGCTTGGGGCAGGCCGGAAACTATGGCTACACCTTC. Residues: CASSLGQAGNYGYTF. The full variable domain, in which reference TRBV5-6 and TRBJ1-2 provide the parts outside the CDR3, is DAGVTQSPTHLIKTRGQQVTLRCSPKSGHDTVSWYQQALGQGPQFIFQYYEEEERQRGNFPDRFSGHQFPNYSSELNVNALLLGDSALYLCASSLGQAGNYGYTFGSGTRLTVV.

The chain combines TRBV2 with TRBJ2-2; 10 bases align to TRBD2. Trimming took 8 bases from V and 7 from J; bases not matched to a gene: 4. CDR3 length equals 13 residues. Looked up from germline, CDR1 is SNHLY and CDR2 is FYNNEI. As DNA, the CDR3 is TGTGCCAGCGGACGACTAGCGGGCGGGGAGCTGTTTTTT. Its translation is CASGRLAGGELFF.

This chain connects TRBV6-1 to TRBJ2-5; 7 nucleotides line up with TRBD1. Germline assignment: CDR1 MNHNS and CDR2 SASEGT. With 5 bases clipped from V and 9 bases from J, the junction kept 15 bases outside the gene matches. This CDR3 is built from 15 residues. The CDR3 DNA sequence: TGTGCCAGCAGTACCGAGGGGGCCCGGGGCCGGGCCCAGTACTTC. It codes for CASSTEGARGRAQYF.

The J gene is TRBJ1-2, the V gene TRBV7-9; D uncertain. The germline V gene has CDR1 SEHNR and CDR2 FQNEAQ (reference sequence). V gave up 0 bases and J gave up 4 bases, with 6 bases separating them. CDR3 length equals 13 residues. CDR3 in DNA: TGTGCCAGCAGCTTAGCGGGCGGCTATGGCTACACCTTC. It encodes CASSLAGGYGYTF.

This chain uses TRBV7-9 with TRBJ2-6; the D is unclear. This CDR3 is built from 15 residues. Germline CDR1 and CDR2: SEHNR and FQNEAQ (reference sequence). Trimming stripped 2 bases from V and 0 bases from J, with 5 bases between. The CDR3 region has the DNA TGTGCCAGCAGCTTAAAAGGCTCTGGGGCCAACGTCCTGACTTTC. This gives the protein CASSLKGSGANVLTF. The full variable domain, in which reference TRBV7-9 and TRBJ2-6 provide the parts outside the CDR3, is DTGVSQNPRHKITKRGQNVTFRCDPISEHNRLYWYRQTLGQGPEFLTYFQNEAQLEKSRLLSDRFSAERPKGSFSTLEIQRTEQGDSAMYLCASSLKGSGANVLTFGAGSRLTVL.

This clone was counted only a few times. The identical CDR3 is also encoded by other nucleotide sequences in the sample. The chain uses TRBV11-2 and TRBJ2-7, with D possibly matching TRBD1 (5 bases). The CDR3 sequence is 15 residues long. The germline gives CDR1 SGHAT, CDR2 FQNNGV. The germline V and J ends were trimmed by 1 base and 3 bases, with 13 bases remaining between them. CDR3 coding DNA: TGTGCCAGCAGCTTAGCTACAGGAGCCAGCTACGAGCAGTACTTC. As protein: CASSLATGASYEQYF.

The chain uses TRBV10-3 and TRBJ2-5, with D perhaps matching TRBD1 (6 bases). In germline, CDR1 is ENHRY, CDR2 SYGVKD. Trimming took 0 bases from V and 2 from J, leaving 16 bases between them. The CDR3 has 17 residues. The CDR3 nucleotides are TGTGCCATCAGTGAGTCGTACGGCAGGGGTGGGCAAGAGACCCAGTACTTC. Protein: CAISESYGRGGQETQYF.

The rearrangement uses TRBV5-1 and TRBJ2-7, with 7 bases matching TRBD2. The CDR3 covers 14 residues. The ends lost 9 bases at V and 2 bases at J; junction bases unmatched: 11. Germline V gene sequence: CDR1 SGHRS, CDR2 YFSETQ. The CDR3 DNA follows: TGCGCCACGTCGAGGGCTAGCGGAGCCTACGAGCAGTACTTC. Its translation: CATSRASGAYEQYF. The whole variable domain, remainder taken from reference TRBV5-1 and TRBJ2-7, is KAGVTQTPRYLIKTRGQQVTLSCSPISGHRSVSWYQQTPGQGLQFLFEYFSETQRNKGNFPGRFSGRQFSNSRSEMNVSTLELGDSALYLCATSRASGAYEQYFGPGTRLTVT.

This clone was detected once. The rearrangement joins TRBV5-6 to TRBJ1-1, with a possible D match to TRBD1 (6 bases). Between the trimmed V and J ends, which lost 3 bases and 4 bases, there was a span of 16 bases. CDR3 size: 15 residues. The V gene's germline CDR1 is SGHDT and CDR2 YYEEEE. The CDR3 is CASSSLRGRGTEAFF. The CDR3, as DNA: TGTGCCAGCAGCTCACTCAGGGGCCGCGGCACTGAAGCTTTCTTT.

In DNA, the CDR3 is TGTGCCAGCAGCCCCAGGGGGCGGGAGACGAGGAAATACTACGAGCAGTACTTC. Its protein is CASSPRGRETRKYYEQYF. The V call is TRBV7-9, the J call TRBJ2-7; tentative D call: TRBD1 (8 bases). Germline V CDR1 and CDR2: SEHNR, FQNEAQ (reference sequence). V was clipped by 5 bases and J by 3 bases, with 26 bases between them. The CDR3 sequence is 18 residues long.

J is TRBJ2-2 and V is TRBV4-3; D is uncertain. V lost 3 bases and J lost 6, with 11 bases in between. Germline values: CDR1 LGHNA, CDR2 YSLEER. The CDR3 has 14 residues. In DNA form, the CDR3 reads TGCGCCAGCAGCCACGCGGCCGCGTCCGGGGAGCTGTTTTTT. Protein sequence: CASSHAAASGELFF.

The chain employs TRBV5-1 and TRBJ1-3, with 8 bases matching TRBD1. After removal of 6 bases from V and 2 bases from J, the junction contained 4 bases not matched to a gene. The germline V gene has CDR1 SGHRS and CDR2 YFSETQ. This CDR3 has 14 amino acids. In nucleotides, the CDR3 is TGCGCCAGCACTCAGGGGGCGCCTGGAAACACCATATATTTT. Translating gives CASTQGAPGNTIYF.

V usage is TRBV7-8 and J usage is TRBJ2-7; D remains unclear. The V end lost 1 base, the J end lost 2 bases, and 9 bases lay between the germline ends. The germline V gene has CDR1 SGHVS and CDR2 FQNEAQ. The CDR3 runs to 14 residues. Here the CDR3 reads CASSLVHVTYEQYF. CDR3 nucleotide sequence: TGTGCCAGCAGCTTAGTACATGTTACCTACGAGCAGTACTTC.

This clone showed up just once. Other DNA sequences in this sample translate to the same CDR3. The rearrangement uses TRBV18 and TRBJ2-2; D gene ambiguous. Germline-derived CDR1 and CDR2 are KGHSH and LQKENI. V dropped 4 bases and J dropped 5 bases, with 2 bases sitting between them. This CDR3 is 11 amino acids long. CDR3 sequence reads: CASSLTGELFF. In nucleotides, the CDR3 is TGTGCCAGCTCACTTACCGGGGAGCTGTTTTTT.

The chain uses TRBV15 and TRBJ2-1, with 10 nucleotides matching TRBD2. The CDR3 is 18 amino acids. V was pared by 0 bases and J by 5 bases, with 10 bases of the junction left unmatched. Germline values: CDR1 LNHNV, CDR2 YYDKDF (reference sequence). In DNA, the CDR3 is TGTGCCACCAGCAGAGACCGGAGCGGGAGGGCCCTGCACAATGAGCAGTTCTTC. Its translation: CATSRDRSGRALHNEQFF.

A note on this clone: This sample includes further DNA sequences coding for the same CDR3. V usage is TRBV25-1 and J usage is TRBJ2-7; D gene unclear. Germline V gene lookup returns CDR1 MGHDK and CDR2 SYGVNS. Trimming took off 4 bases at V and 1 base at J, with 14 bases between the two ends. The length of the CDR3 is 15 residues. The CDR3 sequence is CASSVGPKSSYEQYF. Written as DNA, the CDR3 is TGTGCCAGCAGTGTAGGTCCAAAATCATCCTACGAGCAGTACTTC.